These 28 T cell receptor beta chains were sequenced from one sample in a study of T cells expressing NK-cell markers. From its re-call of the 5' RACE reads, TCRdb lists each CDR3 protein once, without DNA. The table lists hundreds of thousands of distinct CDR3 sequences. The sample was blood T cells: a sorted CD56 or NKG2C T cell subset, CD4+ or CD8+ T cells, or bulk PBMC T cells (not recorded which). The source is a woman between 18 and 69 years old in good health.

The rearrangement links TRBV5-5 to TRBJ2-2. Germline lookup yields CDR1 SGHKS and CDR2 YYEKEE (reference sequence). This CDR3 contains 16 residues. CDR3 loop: CASKSLGTSNTGELFF.

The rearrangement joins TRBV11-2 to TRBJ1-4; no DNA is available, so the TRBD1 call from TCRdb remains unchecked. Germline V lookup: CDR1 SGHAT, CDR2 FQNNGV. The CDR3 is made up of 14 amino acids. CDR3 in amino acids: CASSLRRGNEKLFF.

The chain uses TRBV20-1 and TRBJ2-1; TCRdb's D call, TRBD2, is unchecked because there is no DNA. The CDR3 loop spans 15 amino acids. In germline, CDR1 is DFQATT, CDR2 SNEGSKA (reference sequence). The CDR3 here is CSARKREGSYNEQFF.

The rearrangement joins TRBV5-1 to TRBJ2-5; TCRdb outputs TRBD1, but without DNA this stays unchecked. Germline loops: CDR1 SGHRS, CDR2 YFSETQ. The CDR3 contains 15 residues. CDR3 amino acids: CASSPNQGVKETQYF.

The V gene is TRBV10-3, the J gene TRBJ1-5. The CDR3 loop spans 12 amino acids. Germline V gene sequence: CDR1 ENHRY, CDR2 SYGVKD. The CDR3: CAISDWNQPQHF.

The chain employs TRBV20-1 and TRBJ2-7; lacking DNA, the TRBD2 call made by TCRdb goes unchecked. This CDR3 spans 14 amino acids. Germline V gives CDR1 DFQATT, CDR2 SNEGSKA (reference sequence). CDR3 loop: CSDMDGLAGYEQYF.

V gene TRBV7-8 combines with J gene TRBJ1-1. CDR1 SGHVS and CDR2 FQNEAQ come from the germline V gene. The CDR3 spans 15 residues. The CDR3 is CASSLNRLPNTEAFF.

The CDR3 is CASSLGLAKNIQYF. This chain joins TRBV7-2 and TRBJ2-4. The CDR3 is 14 residues long. The germline V gene has CDR1 SGHTA and CDR2 FQGNSA.

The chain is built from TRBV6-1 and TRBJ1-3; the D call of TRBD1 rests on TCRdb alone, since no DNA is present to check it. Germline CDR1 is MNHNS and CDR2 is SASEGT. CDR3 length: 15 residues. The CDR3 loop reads CASSEVWGRGNTIYF.

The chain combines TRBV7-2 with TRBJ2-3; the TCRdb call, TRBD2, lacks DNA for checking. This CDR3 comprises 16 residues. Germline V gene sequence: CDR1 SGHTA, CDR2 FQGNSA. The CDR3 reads CASSPRTSGMVNTQYF.

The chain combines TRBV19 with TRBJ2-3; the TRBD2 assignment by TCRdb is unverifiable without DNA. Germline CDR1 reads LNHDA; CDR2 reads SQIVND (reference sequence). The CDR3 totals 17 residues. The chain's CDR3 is CASSTFASGGYTDTQYF.

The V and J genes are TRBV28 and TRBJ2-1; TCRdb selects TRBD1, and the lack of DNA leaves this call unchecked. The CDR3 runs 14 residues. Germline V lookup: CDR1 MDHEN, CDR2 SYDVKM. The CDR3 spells CASSFRAGGNEQFF.

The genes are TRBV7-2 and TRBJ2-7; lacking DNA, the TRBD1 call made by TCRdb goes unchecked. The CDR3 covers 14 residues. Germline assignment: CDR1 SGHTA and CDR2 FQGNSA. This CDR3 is CASSSNRIAYEQYF.

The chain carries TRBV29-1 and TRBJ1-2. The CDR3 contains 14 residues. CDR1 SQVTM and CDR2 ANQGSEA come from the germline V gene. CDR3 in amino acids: CSVEEKDRWDGYTF.

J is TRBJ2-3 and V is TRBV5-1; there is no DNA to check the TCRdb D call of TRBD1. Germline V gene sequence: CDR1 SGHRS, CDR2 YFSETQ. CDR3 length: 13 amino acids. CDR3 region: CASTRGGTDTQYF.

CDR3 loop: CASSLGLAFETQYF. The chain employs TRBV28 and TRBJ2-5; TCRdb's D call of TRBD2 is untestable without DNA. Germline V CDR1 and CDR2: MDHEN, SYDVKM. This CDR3 region has 14 residues.

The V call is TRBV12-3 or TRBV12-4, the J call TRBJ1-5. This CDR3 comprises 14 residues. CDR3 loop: CASSFRMGNQPQHF.

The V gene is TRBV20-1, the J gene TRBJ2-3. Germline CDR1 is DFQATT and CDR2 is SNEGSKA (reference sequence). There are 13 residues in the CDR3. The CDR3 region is CSASNRQKNTQYF.

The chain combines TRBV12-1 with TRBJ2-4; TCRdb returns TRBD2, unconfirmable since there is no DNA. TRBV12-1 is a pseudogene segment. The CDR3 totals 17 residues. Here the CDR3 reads CASSGRDSSIAKNIQYF.

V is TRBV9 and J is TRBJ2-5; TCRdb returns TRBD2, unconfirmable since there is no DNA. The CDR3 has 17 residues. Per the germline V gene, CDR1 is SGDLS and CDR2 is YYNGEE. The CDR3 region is CASSYGLAGGRQETQYF.

CDR3 in amino acids: CASSPQGYNEKLFF. The genes are TRBV11-2 and TRBJ1-4; TCRdb proposes TRBD1, but this gene call is untestable without DNA. The CDR3 covers 14 residues. Per the germline V gene, CDR1 is SGHAT and CDR2 is FQNNGV.

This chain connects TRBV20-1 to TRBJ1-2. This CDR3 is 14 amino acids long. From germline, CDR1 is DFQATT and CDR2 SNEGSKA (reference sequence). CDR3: CSAREGWGDYGYTF.

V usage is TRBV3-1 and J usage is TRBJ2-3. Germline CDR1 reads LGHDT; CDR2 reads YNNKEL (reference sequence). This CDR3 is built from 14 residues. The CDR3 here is CASSHGASTDTQYF.

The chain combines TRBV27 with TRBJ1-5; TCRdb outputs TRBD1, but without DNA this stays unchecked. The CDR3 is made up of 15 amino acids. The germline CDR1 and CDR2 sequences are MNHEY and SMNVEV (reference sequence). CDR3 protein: CASSFGTGKGQPQHF.

CDR3 amino acids: CSAGQGDGANVLTF. The genes are TRBV20-1 and TRBJ2-6; the TCRdb call, TRBD1, lacks DNA for checking. The CDR3 spans 14 residues. Per the germline V gene, CDR1 is DFQATT and CDR2 is SNEGSKA (reference sequence).

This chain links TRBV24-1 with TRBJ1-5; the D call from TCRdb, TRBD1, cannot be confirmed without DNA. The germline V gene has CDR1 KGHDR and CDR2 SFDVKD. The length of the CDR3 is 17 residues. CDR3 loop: CATSDPDRDGDNQPQHF.

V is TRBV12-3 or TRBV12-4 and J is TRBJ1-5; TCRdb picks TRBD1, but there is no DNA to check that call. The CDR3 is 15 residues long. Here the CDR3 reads CASSFGDRDHQPQHF.

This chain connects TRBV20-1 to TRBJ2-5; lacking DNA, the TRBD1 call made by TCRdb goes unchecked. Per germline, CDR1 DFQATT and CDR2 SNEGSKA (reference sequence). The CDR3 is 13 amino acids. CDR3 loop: CSARQGGRETQYF.